Shown below are 17 T cell receptor beta chains from a single sample sequenced in a study of early T cells in non-severe SARS-CoV-2 infection. TCRdb fed the 5' RACE reads into MiXCR, producing one record per CDR3 protein. The top ten clones hold around 12% of a sample with 30,000 to 45,000 distinct CDR3 sequences, 9.9% of them seen once. The sample comprised whole blood. The receptors were sampled from an adult who was a healthcare worker with PCR-confirmed SARS-CoV-2 infection or an uninfected control (not recorded which).

This clonotype was detected ten times or more. The J gene is TRBJ2-3, the V gene TRBV12-3 or TRBV12-4; D is uncertain. V shed 6 bases and J shed 2 bases, with 3 bases lying between them. The CDR3 is 11 residues long. CDR3 in amino acids: CASRITDTQYF. The CDR3 nucleotides are TGTGCCAGCAGAATCACAGATACGCAGTATTTT.

The CDR3 is CSVWSGTGDTQYF. CDR3 nucleotide sequence: TGCAGCGTTTGGTCCGGGACAGGGGATACGCAGTATTTT. The chain uses TRBV29-1 and TRBJ2-3, with 9 bases aligning to TRBD1. The junction had 6 bases not matched to a gene; V was cut back by 5 bases and J by 6 bases. This CDR3 is built from 13 residues. Germline CDR1 is SQVTM and CDR2 is ANQGSEA.

This clonotype was picked up a small number of times. The chain uses TRBV7-2 and TRBJ1-1; D unresolved. The CDR3 consists of 12 residues. Germline lookup yields CDR1 SGHTA and CDR2 FQGNSA. V lost 8 bases and J 6 bases, leaving 13 bases between the germline ends. CDR3 residues: CASGALRPEAFF. The CDR3 bases are TGTGCCAGCGGTGCCCTCCGCCCTGAAGCTTTCTTT.

This rearrangement joins TRBV29-1 to TRBJ2-2, with 9 bases fitting TRBD1. The CDR3 has 14 amino acids. CDR1 and CDR2 (germline): SQVTM, ANQGSEA. CDR3: CSIGTGTNTGELFF. In DNA form, the CDR3 reads TGCAGTATAGGGACAGGGACGAACACCGGGGAGCTGTTTTTT.

The gene calls are TRBV4-3 and TRBJ2-7, with TRBD1 identical over 7 bases. CDR1 LGHNA and CDR2 YSLEER come from the germline V gene. V gave up 1 base and J gave up 4 bases; unmatched junction bases: 13. The CDR3 consists of 17 residues. The CDR3 loop reads CASSQGDSPTSGYEQYF. CDR3 coding DNA: TGCGCCAGCAGCCAAGGGGACAGCCCAACCTCGGGGTACGAGCAGTACTTC.

This clonotype was seen only once. This sequence joins TRBV28 and TRBJ1-1; 8 bases fit TRBD1. The CDR3 loop spans 14 amino acids. Per the germline V gene, CDR1 is MDHEN and CDR2 is SYDVKM. After removal of 6 bases from V and 4 bases from J, the junction contained 7 bases not matched to a gene. The CDR3 loop reads CASRPGGEVTEAFF. In DNA, the CDR3 is TGTGCCAGCAGGCCAGGGGGCGAGGTCACTGAAGCTTTCTTT.

This clonotype is termed medium-sized. The chain joins TRBV20-1 to TRBJ2-1, with D uncertain. Trimming removed 4 bases from V and 3 bases from J, with 10 bases in between. CDR3 length: 13 amino acids. Germline values: CDR1 DFQATT, CDR2 SNEGSKA (reference sequence). The CDR3 reads CSATWWDYNEQFF. CDR3 nucleotide sequence: TGCAGTGCTACGTGGTGGGACTACAATGAGCAGTTCTTC.

This clonotype was picked up many times. The chain is built from TRBV20-1 and TRBJ1-3; 7 bases line up with TRBD1. The CDR3 has 13 residues. With V trimmed by 5 bases and J by 4 bases, 5 bases remained unmatched. CDR1 is DFQATT, CDR2 SNEGSKA, per germline (reference sequence). This chain's CDR3 is CSALTGAGNTIYF. CDR3 bases: TGCAGTGCTTTAACAGGGGCCGGAAACACCATATATTTT.

The CDR3 region has the DNA TGTGCCAGCAGCTTAGCGGGGAGACGGGACGAGCAGTACTTC. This sequence encodes CASSLAGRRDEQYF. J is TRBJ2-7 and V is TRBV7-9, with a tentative D call TRBD2 (5 bases). CDR1 is SEHNR, CDR2 FQNEAQ, per germline (reference sequence). This CDR3 region has 14 residues. V lost 0 bases to trimming and J lost 5 bases, with 11 bases between them.

The genes are TRBV6-2 or TRBV6-3 and TRBJ1-2; tentatively, D is TRBD1 (6 bases). V was shortened by 7 bases and J by 4 bases, with 19 bases between the two germline ends. This CDR3 region has 15 residues. Germline-derived CDR1 and CDR2 are MNHEY and SVGEGT. This CDR3 reads CASTTPRGAGYGYTF. CDR3 nucleotides: TGTGCCAGCACCACCCCACGGGGGGCTGGCTATGGCTACACCTTC.

This clonotype was counted many times. J is TRBJ2-3 and V is TRBV7-2; the match to TRBD1 covers 7 bases. This CDR3 is 14 amino acids long. V shed 5 bases, J shed 4 bases, and the junction held 6 bases outside the gene matches. CDR1 and CDR2 from the germline V gene are SGHTA and FQGNSA. CDR3 DNA: TGTGCCAGCAGCCTGCGGACAGGCCCAGATACGCAGTATTTT. As protein: CASSLRTGPDTQYF.

V and J are TRBV20-1 and TRBJ2-3; TRBD2 aligns across 8 bases. Germline values: CDR1 DFQATT, CDR2 SNEGSKA (reference sequence). CDR3 length equals 15 residues. Trimming took 5 bases from V and 4 from J; bases not matched to a gene: 11. The DNA for the CDR3 is TGCAGTGCTTACGAGCTCGGGGGGGCTGCAGATACGCAGTATTTT. Amino acids: CSAYELGGAADTQYF.

This clonotype was found many times. J is TRBJ2-3 and V is TRBV5-5; unclear D gene. Germline CDR1 and CDR2: SGHKS and YYEKEE (reference sequence). V dropped 1 base and J dropped 0 bases, with 6 bases sitting between them. This CDR3 contains 14 residues. CDR3 amino acids: CASSLWTSTDTQYF. The CDR3 nucleotides read TGTGCCAGCAGCTTGTGGACCAGCACAGATACGCAGTATTTT.

The rearrangement uses TRBV12-3 or TRBV12-4 and TRBJ2-5, with D unclear. The CDR3 is made up of 11 amino acids. Deletions cut 6 bases from V and 2 bases from J, with 4 bases between. The CDR3 DNA reads as TGTGCCAGCAGACTACAAGAGACCCAGTACTTC. This sequence encodes CASRLQETQYF.

This clonotype was observed many times. The chain employs TRBV9 and TRBJ2-1; a possible D gene is TRBD2 (7 bases). The CDR3 sequence is 13 residues long. From germline, CDR1 is SGDLS and CDR2 YYNGEE. The ends were cut back, 3 bases at V and 10 bases at J, with 14 bases in the middle. CDR3: CASSAPAGAEQFF. The CDR3 nucleotides are TGTGCCAGCAGCGCCCCCGCGGGGGCCGAGCAGTTCTTC.

In its sample, this clonotype is medium-sized. The chain couples TRBV20-1 to TRBJ2-4, with 7 bases identical to TRBD1. With V trimmed by 4 bases and J by 5 bases, 5 bases remained unmatched. The CDR3 is 13 amino acids. CDR1 and CDR2 (germline): DFQATT, SNEGSKA (reference sequence). CDR3 nucleotides: TGCAGTGCTACCATTGGGACAGAAAACATTCAGTACTTC. Protein sequence: CSATIGTENIQYF.

Many counts were recorded for this clonotype. This chain connects TRBV6-1 to TRBJ1-6, with D uncertain. The CDR3 consists of 14 residues. V was trimmed by 1 base and J by 9 bases, leaving 10 bases between them. CDR1 is MNHNS, CDR2 SASEGT, per germline. CDR3 coding DNA: TGTGCCAGCAGTGAAGGGACGGCAGCTTCACCCCTCCACTTT. It codes for CASSEGTAASPLHF.